The clone carrying this TCR beta chain has just one count. The antigen is not known. The length of the CDR3 is 16 residues. Germline V CDR1 and CDR2: SGHNT, YYREEE (reference sequence). The germline V and J ends were trimmed by 3 bases and 9 bases, with 22 bases remaining between them. The record originates from a study of vaccination effects on CD4 cells after COVID-19. For the study at large: As their vaccination, participants received two doses of either BNT162b2 or mRNA-1273.

Using viral peptide pools, the ViraFEST assay grew out antigen-specific CD4+ T cells prior to sequencing. Following 10 days of culture, CD4+ T cells were isolated. Vaccinees lacked prior SARS-CoV-2 infection and tested negative for nucleocapsid antibodies. A half-medium replacement with IL-2 medium was carried out on days 3 and 7. Here immunoSEQ multiplex PCR was the method, and the copy in TCRdb shows in-frame clones only, minus some. The profile covers about 23,000 clones, with just under 75% appearing a single time and roughly 3.3% taken by the ten largest. Study conclusions and caveats: Late post-vaccination samples showed marked contraction of infection- and vaccine-induced clones. From healthy vaccinees, only 1 of 255 vaccine-induced clones also reacted to common cold coronaviruses.

The TCR sequence derives from a human donor who received a COVID-19 vaccine. V gene TRBV5-4 combines with J gene TRBJ1-5; tentative D call: TRBD1 (5 bases). Here the sequenced sample was CD4+ T cells from PBMCs cultured with SARS-CoV-2 spike peptides, taken before COVID-19 vaccination. The CDR3 here is CASSSQKPGIQGPQHF. CDR3 DNA sequence: TGTGCCAGCAGCTCGCAGAAACCAGGGATCCAGGGGCCCCAGCATTTT.